This T cell receptor beta chain was documented in a study of control samples from healthy donors and cancer patients (dated by TCRdb to 2020 to 2021). A word on this clone: Its antigen remains unidentified. Per-base quality was not reported, and no clone a single base away is much larger than it.

Libraries were constructed by the immunoSEQ multiplex PCR assay. The table was pulled from immuneACCESS by TCRdb, which kept in-frame rearrangements only. Such tables lose some clones; where checked, under half of the loss comes from unresolved V genes, and the rest has no known cause. Across this sample there are some 74,000 clones, with 94% seen only once. The top ten clonotypes cover approximately 3% of the sample. The V end gives up 2 bases and the J end 0 bases, leaving 6 bases in the junction not matched to a gene. The CDR3 measures 15 amino acids from cysteine to phenylalanine. Only the CDR3 DNA is retained, 45 bases long and in frame from the first base. For CDR1 and CDR2, the germline V gene (reference sequence) lists GTSNPN and SVGIG.

Sequencing was carried out using blood. Rearrangement joined TRBV30 to TRBJ2-5, with TRBD1 matching 7 junction bases. This clonotype was obtained from a woman younger than 45 in good health. The CDR3 sequence is CAWSWDSKNQETQYF. The nucleotides read TGTGCCTGGAGTTGGGACAGTAAGAACCAAGAGACCCAGTACTTC.